The sequence of this T cell receptor (beta chain) was determined in a study of response to subunit inactivated influenza vaccine. Germline values: CDR1 DFQATT, CDR2 SNEGSKA (reference sequence). Losses at the gene ends were 6 bases for V and 6 bases for J; bases not matched to a gene: 11. The length of the CDR3 is 14 residues. The table lists this clonotype with many counts. Its antigen is undetermined. TCRdb fed the RT-PCR reads into MiXCR, producing one record per CDR3 protein. Of some 480,000 distinct CDR3 sequences in the sample, about 10% were seen once. Study observations and caveats: T cells newly recruited by each seasonal influenza vaccination are few, the authors suggested.

The V call is TRBV20-1, the J call TRBJ2-5, with 9 bases aligning to TRBD1. The clonotype originates from a man aged 50-60 years who received an inactivated influenza vaccine. The sequenced sample was PBMCs from blood, obtained 40 to 50 days after vaccination. For the CDR3, the DNA is TGCAGTGCCACACGGAACAGGGGGCTACAGACCCAGTACTTC. It yields the protein CSATRNRGLQTQYF.